Below, 14 T cell receptor beta chains from the same sample are listed, as sequenced in a study of blood T cell repertoires in COVID-19. Data came from immunoSEQ multiplex PCR; TCRdb stores just in-frame clones and leaves some out. Of 55,000 to 65,000 clones in the sample, more than 65% were seen once. The material sequenced was peripheral blood. All receptors come from an older woman with acute or convalescent COVID-19.

J is TRBJ2-1 and V is TRBV9, with D unresolved. The CDR3 consists of 14 residues. Germline assignment: CDR1 SGDLS and CDR2 YYNGEE. Trimming removed 0 bases at V and 5 bases at J, with 9 bases between. The CDR3 coding sequence is TGTGCCAGCAGCGTAGCTCTAGGAAACAATGAGCAGTTCTTC. This sequence encodes CASSVALGNNEQFF.

This chain uses TRBV28 with TRBJ1-5; D not certain. Germline CDR1 is MDHEN and CDR2 is SYDVKM. The length of the CDR3 is 14 residues. V lost 6 bases and J lost 2, with 11 bases in between. The CDR3 DNA follows: TGTGCCAGCAGGTCGCGATTCGGCAATCAGCCCCAGCATTTT. As protein: CASRSRFGNQPQHF.

On this clone itself: Compared with germline, one end of the junction differs, possibly owing to a read error. The chain links TRBV5-5 to TRBJ1-6, with D perhaps TRBD1 (5 bases). CDR3 size: 11 residues. Germline V gives CDR1 SGHKS, CDR2 YYEKEE (reference sequence). CDR3 sequence: CASSSTGDLDF. In DNA, the CDR3 is TGTGCCAGCAGCTCAACAGGAGATCTAGACTTT. The whole variable domain, filled in from reference TRBV5-5 and TRBJ1-6, reads DAGVTQSPTHLIKTRGQQVTLRCSPISGHKSVSWYQQVLGQGPQFIFQYYEKEERGRGNFPDRFSARQFPNYSSELNVNALLLGDSALYLCASSSTGDLDFGNGTRLTVT.

The chain uses TRBV27 and TRBJ2-1, with D possibly being TRBD2 (6 bases). CDR3 length equals 14 residues. Trimming cost V 4 bases and J 3 bases, with 10 bases left between them. Germline V gives CDR1 MNHEY, CDR2 SMNVEV (reference sequence). The chain's CDR3 is CASSSSGLYNEQFF. The CDR3, as DNA: TGTGCCAGCAGTTCCTCGGGACTCTACAATGAGCAGTTCTTC.

The V and J genes are TRBV29-1 and TRBJ1-1, with 9 positions matching TRBD1. There are 14 residues in the CDR3. The J segment lost 5 bases and the V segment lost 6 bases, leaving 10 bases of the junction unmatched. CDR1 is SQVTM and CDR2 is ANQGSEA in the germline V gene. The CDR3 sequence is CSVNPGQGGTEAFF. The CDR3 region has the DNA TGCAGCGTCAACCCGGGACAGGGAGGGACTGAAGCTTTCTTT.

This chain connects TRBV7-8 to TRBJ2-1; 9 bases fit TRBD1. This CDR3 contains 18 residues. Germline CDR1 and CDR2: SGHVS and FQNEAQ. Trimming cost V 2 bases and J 2 bases; bases outside gene matches: 10. CDR3 amino acids: CASSLIVGDRVTYNEQFF. The DNA of the CDR3 is TGTGCCAGCAGCTTAATTGTGGGGGACAGGGTGACCTACAATGAGCAGTTCTTC.

The genes are TRBV11-1 and TRBJ1-1; tentative D call: TRBD1 (5 bases). CDR1 and CDR2 from the germline V gene are SGHAT and FQDESV (reference sequence). The CDR3 contains 14 residues. The ends were cut back, 1 base at V and 0 bases at J, with 6 bases in the middle. CDR3 in amino acids: CASSLGQMNTEAFF. The DNA for the CDR3 is TGTGCCAGCAGCTTAGGACAGATGAACACTGAAGCTTTCTTT.

This clone was detected once. The gene calls are TRBV5-1 and TRBJ1-2, with TRBD1 identical over 8 bases. The CDR3 has 13 residues. V shed 4 bases, J shed 7 bases, and the junction held 6 bases outside the gene matches. The germline CDR1 and CDR2 sequences are SGHRS and YFSETQ. CDR3 residues: CASSADTGGGYTF. CDR3 bases: TGCGCCAGCAGCGCGGACACAGGGGGTGGCTACACCTTC.

The gene calls are TRBV3-1 (or the pseudogene TRBV3-2) and TRBJ1-3, with no clear D. V lost 2 bases and J lost 4, with 6 bases in between. In germline, CDR1 is LGHDT, CDR2 YNNKEL (reference sequence). This CDR3 comprises 13 residues. The chain's CDR3 is CASSQFLGNTIYF. CDR3 in DNA: TGTGCCAGCAGCCAATTCTTAGGAAACACCATATATTTT.

The rearrangement uses TRBV2 and TRBJ2-5; D is perhaps TRBD1 (5 bases). The CDR3 runs 13 residues. Germline loops: CDR1 SNHLY, CDR2 FYNNEI. Trimming took 7 bases from V and 1 from J, leaving 10 bases between them. The CDR3 loop is CASIRDSQETQYF. The DNA of the CDR3 is TGTGCCAGCATTCGTGACAGCCAAGAGACCCAGTACTTC. The full variable domain, in which reference TRBV2 and TRBJ2-5 provide the parts outside the CDR3, is EPEVTQTPSHQVTQMGQEVILRCVPISNHLYFYWYRQILGQKVEFLVSFYNNEISEKSEIFDDQFSVERPDGSNFTLKIRSTKLEDSAMYFCASIRDSQETQYFGPGTRLLVL.

The chain is built from TRBV6-5 and TRBJ2-2, with D possibly TRBD1 on 6 matching bases. Trimming removed 6 bases at V and 0 bases at J, with 11 bases between. Germline CDR1 reads MNHEY; CDR2 reads SVGAGI. The CDR3 totals 15 residues. The CDR3 spells CASRDGQSNTGELFF. Here the CDR3 DNA reads TGTGCCAGCAGGGATGGACAGTCGAACACCGGGGAGCTGTTTTTT.

The chain employs TRBV6-5 and TRBJ1-2; 8 nucleotides align to TRBD1. Unmatched junction bases numbered 7, after V lost 2 bases and J lost 8 bases. Germline assignment: CDR1 MNHEY and CDR2 SVGAGI. The CDR3 spans 14 residues. In DNA form, the CDR3 reads TGTGCCAGCAGTTACGCGACAGGGGTTGGCGGCTACACCTTC. It is translated as CASSYATGVGGYTF.

This clone was picked up a small number of times. J is TRBJ2-1 and V is TRBV19, with 9 bases fitting TRBD2. After removal of 1 base from V and 3 bases from J, the junction contained 4 bases not matched to a gene. This CDR3 contains 16 residues. Looked up from germline, CDR1 is LNHDA and CDR2 is SQIVND (reference sequence). In DNA, the CDR3 is TGTGCCAGTAGTATAGGAAATAGCGGGGGCTACAATGAGCAGTTCTTC. This gives the protein CASSIGNSGGYNEQFF.

The rearrangement joins TRBV5-1 to TRBJ2-3; 10 positions agree with TRBD1. CDR1 and CDR2 from the germline V gene are SGHRS and YFSETQ. V shed 4 bases, J shed 5 bases, and the junction held 7 bases outside the gene matches. CDR3 length equals 15 residues. The CDR3 sequence: CASSLLTGGKDTQYF. DNA of the CDR3: TGCGCCAGCAGCCTCCTGACAGGGGGCAAAGATACGCAGTATTTT.